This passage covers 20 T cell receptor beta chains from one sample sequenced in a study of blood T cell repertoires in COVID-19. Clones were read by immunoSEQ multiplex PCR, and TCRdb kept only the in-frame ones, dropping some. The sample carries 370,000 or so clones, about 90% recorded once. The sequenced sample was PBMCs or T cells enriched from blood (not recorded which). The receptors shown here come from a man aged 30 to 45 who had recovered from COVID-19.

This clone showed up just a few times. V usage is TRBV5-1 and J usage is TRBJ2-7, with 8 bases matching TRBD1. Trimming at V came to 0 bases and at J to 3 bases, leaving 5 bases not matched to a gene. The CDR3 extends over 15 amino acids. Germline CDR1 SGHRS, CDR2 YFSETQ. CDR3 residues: CASSLEMTGVYEQYF. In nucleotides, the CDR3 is TGCGCCAGCAGCTTGGAAATGACAGGGGTCTACGAGCAGTACTTC.

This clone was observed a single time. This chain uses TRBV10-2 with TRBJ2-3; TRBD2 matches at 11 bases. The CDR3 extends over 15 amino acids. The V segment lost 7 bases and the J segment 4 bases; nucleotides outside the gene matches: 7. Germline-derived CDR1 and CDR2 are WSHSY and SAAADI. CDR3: CASTGLAGLPDTQYF. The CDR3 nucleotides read TGCGCCAGCACCGGACTAGCGGGCCTGCCAGATACGCAGTATTTT.

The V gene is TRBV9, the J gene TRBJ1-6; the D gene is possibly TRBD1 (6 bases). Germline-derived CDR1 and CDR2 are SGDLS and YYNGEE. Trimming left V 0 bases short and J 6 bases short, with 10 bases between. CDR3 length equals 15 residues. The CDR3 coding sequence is TGTGCCAGCAGCGTAGCTCCAGGGGTTAATTCACCCCTCCACTTT. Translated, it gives CASSVAPGVNSPLHF.

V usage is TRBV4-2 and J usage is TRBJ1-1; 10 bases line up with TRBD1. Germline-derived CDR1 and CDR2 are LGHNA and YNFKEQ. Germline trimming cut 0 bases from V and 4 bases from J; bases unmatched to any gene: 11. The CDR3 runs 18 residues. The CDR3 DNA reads TGTGCCAGCAGCCAAGATCTTCGGACAGGGGGTCGAGGCACTGAAGCTTTCTTT. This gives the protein CASSQDLRTGGRGTEAFF.

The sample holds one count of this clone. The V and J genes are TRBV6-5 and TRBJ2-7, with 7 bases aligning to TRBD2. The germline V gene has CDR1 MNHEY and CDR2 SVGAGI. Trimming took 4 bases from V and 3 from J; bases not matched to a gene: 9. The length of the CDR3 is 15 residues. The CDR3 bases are TGTGCCAGCAGTTTTTACAGCGGGGCGTTCTACGAGCAGTACTTC. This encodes CASSFYSGAFYEQYF.

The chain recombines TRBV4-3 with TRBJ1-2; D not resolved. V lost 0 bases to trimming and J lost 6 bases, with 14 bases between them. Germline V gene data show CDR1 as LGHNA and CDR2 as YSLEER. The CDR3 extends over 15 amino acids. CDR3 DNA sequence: TGCGCCAGCAGCCAAGATAGAGTGTCAGGCGATGGCTACACCTTC. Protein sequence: CASSQDRVSGDGYTF.

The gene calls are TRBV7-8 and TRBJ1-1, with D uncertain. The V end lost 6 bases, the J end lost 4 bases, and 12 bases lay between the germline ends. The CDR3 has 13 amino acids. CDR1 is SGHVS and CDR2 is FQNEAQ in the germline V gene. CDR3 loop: CASRRSFGTEAFF. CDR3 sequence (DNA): TGTGCCAGCAGACGTAGCTTTGGCACTGAAGCTTTCTTT.

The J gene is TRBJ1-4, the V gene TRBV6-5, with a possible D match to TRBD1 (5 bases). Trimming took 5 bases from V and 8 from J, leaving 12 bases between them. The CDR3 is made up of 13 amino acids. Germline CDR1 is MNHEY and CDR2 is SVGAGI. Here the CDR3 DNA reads TGTGCCAGCAGTCTCCATTACAGGGAAAAACTGTTTTTT. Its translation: CASSLHYREKLFF.

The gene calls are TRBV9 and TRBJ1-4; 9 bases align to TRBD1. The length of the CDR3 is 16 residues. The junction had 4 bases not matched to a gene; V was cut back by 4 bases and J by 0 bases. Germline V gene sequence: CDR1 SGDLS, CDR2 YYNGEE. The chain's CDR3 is CASSPRDRATNEKLFF. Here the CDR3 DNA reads TGTGCCAGCAGCCCCCGGGACAGGGCAACTAATGAAAAACTGTTTTTT.

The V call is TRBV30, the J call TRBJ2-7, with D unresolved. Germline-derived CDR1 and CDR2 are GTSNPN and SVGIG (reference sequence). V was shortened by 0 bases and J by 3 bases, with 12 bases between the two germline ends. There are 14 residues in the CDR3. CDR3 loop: CAWSVGASVYEQYF. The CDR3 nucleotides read TGTGCCTGGAGTGTGGGCGCGTCGGTCTACGAGCAGTACTTC.

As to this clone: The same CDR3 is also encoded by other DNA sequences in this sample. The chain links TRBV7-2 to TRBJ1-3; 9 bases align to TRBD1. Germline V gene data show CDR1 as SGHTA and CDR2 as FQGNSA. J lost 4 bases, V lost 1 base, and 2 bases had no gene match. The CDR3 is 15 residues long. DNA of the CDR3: TGTGCCAGCAGCTTAGGGACAGGGGCGGGAAACACCATATATTTT. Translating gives CASSLGTGAGNTIYF.

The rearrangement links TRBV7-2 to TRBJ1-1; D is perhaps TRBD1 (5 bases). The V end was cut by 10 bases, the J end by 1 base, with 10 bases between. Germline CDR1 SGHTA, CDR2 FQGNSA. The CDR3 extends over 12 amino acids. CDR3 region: CAITTGNTEAFF. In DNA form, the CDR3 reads TGTGCCATCACAACAGGGAACACTGAAGCTTTCTTT.

In nucleotides, the CDR3 is TGTGCCAGCACCAGGCCGGGACAGGGATTCTACGAGCAGTACTTC. This gives the protein CASTRPGQGFYEQYF. The V and J genes are TRBV2 and TRBJ2-7, with TRBD1 matching over 9 bases. CDR1 is SNHLY and CDR2 is FYNNEI in the germline V gene. V lost 7 bases and J lost 3; bases outside the gene matches: 10. The CDR3 length is 15 residues.

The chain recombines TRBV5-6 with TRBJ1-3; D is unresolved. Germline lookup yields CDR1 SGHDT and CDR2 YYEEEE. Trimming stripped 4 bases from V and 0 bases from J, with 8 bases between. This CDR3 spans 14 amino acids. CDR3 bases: TGTGCCAGCAGCGTCGGGGTCTCTGGAAACACCATATATTTT. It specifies CASSVGVSGNTIYF.

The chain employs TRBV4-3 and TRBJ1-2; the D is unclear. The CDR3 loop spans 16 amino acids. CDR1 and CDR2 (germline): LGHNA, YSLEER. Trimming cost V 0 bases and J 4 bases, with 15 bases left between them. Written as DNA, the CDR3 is TGCGCCAGCAGCCAAGACCTTGGCAGCGGCGGCTATGGCTACACCTTC. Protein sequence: CASSQDLGSGGYGYTF.

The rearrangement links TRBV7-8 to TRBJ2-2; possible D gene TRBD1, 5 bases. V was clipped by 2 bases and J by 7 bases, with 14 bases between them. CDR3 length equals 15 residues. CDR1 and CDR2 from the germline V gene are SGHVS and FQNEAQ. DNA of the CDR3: TGTGCCAGCAGCTTACAGACAGTCACGAACGGGGAGCTGTTTTTT. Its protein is CASSLQTVTNGELFF. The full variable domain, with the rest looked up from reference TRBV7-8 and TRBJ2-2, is GAGVSQSPRYKVAKRGQDVALRCDPISGHVSLFWYQQALGQGPEFLTYFQNEAQLDKSGLPSDRFFAERPEGSVSTLKIQRTQQEDSAVYLCASSLQTVTNGELFFGEGSRLTVL.

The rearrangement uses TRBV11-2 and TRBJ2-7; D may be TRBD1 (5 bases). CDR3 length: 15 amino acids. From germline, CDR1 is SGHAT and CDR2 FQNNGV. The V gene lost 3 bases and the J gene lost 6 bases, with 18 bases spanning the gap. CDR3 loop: CASSFEIRVSGEQYF. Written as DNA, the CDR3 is TGTGCCAGCAGCTTCGAGATCAGGGTGTCGGGCGAGCAGTACTTC.

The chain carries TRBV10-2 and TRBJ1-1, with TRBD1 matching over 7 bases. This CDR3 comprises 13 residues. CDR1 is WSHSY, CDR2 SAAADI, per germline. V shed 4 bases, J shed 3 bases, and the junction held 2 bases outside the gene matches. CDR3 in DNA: TGCGCCAGCAGTGTACAGGGGTACACTGAAGCTTTCTTT. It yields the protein CASSVQGYTEAFF.

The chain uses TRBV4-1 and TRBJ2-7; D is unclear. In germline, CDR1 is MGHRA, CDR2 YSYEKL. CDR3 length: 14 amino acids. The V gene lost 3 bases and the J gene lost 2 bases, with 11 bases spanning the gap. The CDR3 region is CASSHLETAYEQYF. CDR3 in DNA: TGCGCCAGCAGCCATTTGGAGACTGCCTACGAGCAGTACTTC.

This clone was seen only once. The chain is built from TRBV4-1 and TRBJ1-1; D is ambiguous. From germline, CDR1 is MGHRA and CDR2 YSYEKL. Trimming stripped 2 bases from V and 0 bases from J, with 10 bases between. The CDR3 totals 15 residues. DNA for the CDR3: TGCGCCAGCAGCCAATACGTGACACTGAACACTGAAGCTTTCTTT. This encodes CASSQYVTLNTEAFF.